This T cell receptor (beta chain) is drawn from a study of CD8+CD57+ T cells in acquired aplastic anemia. Study information: Sorted cells (CD4+ and CD8+) yielded DNA amounts that averaged roughly 3.5 ug. General study findings and limits: The CD8+ Simpson's diversity of patients and controls was not significantly different.

There are many counts of this clonotype. The antigen is unknown. Previously, flow cytometry had revealed CD8+CD57+ cell expansion in the patients chosen for sequencing. The blood sampling took place in patients who had so far received no therapy. Germline CDR1 is SGDLS and CDR2 is YYNGEE. The CDR3 covers 16 residues. The V gene end was trimmed by 0 bases and the J gene end by 5 bases; junction bases not matched to a gene: 9. Genomic DNA, serving as template, underwent TCR beta VDJ and CDR3 profiling. TCRdb re-called the reads through MiXCR, storing one row per CDR3 protein. The sample yields about 160,000 distinct CDR3 sequences, less than 50% seen once.

The J gene is TRBJ2-5, the V gene TRBV9; 8 nucleotides match TRBD1. The sequence derives from a human donor with aplastic anemia. Sequencing was done on a sample of sorted CD4+, CD8+, or CD8+CD57+ T cells (not recorded which) from PBMCs. The CDR3 reads CASSVVGTGGVETQYF. The CDR3, as DNA: TGTGCCAGCAGCGTAGTAGGGACAGGAGGGGTGGAGACCCAGTACTTC.